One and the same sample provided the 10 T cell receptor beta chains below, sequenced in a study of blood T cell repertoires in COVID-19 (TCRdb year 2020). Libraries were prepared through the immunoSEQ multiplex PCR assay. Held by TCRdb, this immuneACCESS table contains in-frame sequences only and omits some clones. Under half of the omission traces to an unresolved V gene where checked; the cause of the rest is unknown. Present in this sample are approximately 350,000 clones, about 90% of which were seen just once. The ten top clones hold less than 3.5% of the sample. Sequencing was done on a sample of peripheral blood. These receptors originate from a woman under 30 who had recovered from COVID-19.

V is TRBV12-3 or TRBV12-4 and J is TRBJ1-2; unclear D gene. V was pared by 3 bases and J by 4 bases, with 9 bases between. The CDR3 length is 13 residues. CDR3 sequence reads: CASSLGRIYGYTF. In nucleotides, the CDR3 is TGTGCCAGCAGTTTGGGGAGAATCTATGGCTACACCTTC.

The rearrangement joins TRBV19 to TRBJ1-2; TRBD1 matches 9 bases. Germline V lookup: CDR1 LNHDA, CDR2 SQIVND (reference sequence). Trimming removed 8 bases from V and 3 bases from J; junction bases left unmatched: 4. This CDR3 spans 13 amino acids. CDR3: CASSTGGHYGYTF. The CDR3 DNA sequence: TGTGCCAGTTCCACAGGGGGCCACTATGGCTACACCTTC.

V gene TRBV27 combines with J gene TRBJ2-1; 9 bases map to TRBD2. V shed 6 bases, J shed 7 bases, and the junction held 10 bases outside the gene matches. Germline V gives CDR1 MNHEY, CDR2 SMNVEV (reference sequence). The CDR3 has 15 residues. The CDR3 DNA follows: TGTGCCAGCAGCTTAGGGGGCCTAGCGGGAAATGAGCAGTTCTTC. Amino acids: CASSLGGLAGNEQFF.

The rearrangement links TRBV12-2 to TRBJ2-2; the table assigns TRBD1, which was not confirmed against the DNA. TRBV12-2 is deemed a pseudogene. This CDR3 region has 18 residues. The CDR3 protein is CASRFLPVLSSNTGELFF. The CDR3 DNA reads TGTGCAAGTCGATTCTTGCCAGTCCTCTCGTCGAACACCGGGGAGCTGTTTTTT.

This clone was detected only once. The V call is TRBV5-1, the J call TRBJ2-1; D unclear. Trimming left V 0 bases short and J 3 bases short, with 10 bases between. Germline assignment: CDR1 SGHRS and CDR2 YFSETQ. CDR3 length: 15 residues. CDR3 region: CASSLARSDYNEQFF. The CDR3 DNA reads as TGCGCCAGCAGCTTGGCGCGGTCCGACTACAATGAGCAGTTCTTC.

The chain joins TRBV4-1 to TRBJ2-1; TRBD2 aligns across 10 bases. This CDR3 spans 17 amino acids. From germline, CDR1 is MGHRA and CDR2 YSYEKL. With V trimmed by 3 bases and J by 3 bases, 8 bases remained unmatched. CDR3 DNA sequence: TGCGCCAGCAGCCACGCAATCGGACTAGCGGACTACAATGAGCAGTTCTTC. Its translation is CASSHAIGLADYNEQFF.

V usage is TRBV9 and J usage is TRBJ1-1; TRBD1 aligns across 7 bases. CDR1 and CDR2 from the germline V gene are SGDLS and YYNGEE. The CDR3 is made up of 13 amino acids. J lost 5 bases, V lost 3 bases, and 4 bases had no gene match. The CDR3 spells CASSEGAGTEAFF. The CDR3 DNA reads TGTGCCAGCAGCGAGGGGGCAGGAACTGAAGCTTTCTTT.

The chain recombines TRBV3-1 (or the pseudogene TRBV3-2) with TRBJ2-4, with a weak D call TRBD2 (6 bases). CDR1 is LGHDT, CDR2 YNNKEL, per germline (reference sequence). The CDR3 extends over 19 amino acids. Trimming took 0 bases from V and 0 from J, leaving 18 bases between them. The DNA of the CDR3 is TGTGCCAGCAGCCAAGATGCGGGATTCTACCCTCTAGCCAAAAACATTCAGTACTTC. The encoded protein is CASSQDAGFYPLAKNIQYF.

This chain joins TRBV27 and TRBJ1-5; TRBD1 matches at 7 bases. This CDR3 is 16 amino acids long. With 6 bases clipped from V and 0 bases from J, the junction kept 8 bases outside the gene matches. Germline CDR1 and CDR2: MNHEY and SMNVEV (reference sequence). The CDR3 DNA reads TGTGCCAGCAGAGGACAGGTGGGCAATAGCAATCAGCCCCAGCATTTT. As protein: CASRGQVGNSNQPQHF.

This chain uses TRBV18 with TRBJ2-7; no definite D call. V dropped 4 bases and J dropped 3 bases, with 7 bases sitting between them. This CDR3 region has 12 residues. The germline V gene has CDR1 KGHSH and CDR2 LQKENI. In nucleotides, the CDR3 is TGTGCCAGCTCACGAGACAACTACGAGCAGTACGTC. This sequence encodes CASSRDNYEQYV.